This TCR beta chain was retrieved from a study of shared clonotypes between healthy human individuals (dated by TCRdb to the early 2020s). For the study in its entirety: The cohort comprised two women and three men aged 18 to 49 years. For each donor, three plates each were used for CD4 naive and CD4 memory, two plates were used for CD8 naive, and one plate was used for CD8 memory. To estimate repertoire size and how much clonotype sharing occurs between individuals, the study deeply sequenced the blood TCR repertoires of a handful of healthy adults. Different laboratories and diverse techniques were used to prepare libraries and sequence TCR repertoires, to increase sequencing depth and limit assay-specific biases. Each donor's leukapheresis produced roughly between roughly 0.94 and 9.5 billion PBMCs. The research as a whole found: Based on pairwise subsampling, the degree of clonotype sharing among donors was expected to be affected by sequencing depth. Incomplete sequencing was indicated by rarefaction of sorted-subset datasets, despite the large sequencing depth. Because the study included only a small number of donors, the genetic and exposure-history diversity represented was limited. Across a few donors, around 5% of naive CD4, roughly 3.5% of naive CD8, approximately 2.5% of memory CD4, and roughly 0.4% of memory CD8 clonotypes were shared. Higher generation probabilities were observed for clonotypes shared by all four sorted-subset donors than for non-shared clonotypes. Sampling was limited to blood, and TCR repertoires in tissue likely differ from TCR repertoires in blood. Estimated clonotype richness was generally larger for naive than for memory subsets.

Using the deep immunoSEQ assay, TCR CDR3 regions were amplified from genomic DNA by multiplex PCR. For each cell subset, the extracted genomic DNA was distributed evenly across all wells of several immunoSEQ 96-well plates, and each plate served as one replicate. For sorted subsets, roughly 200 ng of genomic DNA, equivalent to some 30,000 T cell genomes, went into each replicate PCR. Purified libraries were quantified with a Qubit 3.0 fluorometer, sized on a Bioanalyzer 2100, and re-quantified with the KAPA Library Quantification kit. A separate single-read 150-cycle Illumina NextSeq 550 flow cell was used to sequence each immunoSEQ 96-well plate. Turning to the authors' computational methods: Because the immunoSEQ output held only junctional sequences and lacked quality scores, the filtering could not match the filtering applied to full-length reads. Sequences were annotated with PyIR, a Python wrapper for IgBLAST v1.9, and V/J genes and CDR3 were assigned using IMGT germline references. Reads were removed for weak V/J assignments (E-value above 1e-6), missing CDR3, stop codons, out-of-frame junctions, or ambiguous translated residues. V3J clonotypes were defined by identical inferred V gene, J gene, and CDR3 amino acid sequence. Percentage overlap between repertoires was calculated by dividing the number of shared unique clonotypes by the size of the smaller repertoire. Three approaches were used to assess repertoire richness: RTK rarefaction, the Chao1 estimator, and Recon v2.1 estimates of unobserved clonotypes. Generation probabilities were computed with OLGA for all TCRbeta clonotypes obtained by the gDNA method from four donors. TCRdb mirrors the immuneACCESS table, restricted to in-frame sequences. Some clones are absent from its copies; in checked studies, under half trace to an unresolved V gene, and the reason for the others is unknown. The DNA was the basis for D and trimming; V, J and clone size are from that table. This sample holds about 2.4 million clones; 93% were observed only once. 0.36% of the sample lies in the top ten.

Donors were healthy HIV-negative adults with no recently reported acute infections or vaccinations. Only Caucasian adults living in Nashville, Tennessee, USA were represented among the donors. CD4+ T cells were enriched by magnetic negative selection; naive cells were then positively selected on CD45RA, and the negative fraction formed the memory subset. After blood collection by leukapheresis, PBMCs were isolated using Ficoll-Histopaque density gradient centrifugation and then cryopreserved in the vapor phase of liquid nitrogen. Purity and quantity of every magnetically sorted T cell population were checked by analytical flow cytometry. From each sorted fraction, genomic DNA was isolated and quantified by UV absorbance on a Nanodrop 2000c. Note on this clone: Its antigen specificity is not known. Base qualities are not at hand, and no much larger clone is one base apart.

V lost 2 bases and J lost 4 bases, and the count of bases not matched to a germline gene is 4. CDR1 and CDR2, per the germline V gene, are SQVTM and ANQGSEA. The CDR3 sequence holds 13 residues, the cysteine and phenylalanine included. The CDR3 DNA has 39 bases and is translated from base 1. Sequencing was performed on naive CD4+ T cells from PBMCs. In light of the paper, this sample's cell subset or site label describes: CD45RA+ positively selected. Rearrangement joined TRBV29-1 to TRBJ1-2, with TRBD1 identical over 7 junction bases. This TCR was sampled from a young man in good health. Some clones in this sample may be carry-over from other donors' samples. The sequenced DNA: TGCAGCGTTGAATACTACAGGGGCTATGGCTACACCTTC. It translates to CSVEYYRGYGYTF.